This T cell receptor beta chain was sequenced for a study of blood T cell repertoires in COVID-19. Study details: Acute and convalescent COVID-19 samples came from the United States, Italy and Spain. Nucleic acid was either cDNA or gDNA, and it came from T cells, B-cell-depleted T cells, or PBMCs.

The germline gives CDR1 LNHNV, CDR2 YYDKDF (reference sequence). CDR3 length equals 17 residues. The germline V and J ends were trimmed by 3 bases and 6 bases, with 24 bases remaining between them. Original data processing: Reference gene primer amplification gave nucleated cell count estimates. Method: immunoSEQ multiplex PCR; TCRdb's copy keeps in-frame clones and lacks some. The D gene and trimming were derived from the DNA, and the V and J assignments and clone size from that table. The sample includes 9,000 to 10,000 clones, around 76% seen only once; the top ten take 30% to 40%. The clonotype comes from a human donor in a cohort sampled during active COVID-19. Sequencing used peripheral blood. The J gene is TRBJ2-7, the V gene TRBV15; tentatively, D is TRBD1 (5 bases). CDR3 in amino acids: CATSSVEDSRMYGEQYF. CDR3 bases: TGTGCCACCAGCAGCGTTGAAGACAGTCGGATGTATGGCGAGCAGTACTTC.